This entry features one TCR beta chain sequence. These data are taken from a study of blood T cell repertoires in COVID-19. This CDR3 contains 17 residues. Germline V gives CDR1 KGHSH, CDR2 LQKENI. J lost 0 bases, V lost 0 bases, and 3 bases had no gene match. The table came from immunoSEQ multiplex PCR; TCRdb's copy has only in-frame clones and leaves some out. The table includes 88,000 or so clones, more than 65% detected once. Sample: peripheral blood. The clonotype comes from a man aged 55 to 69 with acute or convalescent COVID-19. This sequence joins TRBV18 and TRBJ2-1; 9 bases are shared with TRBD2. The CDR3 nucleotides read TGTGCCAGCTCACCACCGAGTAGCGGGGGCTCCTACAATGAGCAGTTCTTC. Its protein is CASSPPSSGGSYNEQFF. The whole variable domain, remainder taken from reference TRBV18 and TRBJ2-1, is NAGVMQNPRHLVRRRGQEARLRCSPMKGHSHVYWYRQLPEEGLKFMVYLQKENIIDESGMPKERFSAEFPKEGPSILRIQQVVRGDSAAYFCASSPPSSGGSYNEQFFGPGTRLTVL.